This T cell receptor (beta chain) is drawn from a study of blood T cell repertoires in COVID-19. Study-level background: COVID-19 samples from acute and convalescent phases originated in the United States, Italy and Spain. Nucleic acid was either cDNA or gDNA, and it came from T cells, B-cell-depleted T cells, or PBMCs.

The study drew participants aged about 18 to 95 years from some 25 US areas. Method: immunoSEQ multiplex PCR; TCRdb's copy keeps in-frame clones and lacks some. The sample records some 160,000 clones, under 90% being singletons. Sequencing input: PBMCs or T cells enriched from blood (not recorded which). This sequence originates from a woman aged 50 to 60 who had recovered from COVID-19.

CDR3 coding DNA: TGTGCCAGCAGCTTTGACAGGGGGCAGAATGAGCAGTTCTTC. Translating it yields CASSFDRGQNEQFF. The gene calls are TRBV5-6 and TRBJ2-1, with TRBD1 matching 10 bases. With V trimmed by 2 bases and J by 7 bases, 3 bases remained unmatched. Germline loops: CDR1 SGHDT, CDR2 YYEEEE. CDR3 size: 14 residues.